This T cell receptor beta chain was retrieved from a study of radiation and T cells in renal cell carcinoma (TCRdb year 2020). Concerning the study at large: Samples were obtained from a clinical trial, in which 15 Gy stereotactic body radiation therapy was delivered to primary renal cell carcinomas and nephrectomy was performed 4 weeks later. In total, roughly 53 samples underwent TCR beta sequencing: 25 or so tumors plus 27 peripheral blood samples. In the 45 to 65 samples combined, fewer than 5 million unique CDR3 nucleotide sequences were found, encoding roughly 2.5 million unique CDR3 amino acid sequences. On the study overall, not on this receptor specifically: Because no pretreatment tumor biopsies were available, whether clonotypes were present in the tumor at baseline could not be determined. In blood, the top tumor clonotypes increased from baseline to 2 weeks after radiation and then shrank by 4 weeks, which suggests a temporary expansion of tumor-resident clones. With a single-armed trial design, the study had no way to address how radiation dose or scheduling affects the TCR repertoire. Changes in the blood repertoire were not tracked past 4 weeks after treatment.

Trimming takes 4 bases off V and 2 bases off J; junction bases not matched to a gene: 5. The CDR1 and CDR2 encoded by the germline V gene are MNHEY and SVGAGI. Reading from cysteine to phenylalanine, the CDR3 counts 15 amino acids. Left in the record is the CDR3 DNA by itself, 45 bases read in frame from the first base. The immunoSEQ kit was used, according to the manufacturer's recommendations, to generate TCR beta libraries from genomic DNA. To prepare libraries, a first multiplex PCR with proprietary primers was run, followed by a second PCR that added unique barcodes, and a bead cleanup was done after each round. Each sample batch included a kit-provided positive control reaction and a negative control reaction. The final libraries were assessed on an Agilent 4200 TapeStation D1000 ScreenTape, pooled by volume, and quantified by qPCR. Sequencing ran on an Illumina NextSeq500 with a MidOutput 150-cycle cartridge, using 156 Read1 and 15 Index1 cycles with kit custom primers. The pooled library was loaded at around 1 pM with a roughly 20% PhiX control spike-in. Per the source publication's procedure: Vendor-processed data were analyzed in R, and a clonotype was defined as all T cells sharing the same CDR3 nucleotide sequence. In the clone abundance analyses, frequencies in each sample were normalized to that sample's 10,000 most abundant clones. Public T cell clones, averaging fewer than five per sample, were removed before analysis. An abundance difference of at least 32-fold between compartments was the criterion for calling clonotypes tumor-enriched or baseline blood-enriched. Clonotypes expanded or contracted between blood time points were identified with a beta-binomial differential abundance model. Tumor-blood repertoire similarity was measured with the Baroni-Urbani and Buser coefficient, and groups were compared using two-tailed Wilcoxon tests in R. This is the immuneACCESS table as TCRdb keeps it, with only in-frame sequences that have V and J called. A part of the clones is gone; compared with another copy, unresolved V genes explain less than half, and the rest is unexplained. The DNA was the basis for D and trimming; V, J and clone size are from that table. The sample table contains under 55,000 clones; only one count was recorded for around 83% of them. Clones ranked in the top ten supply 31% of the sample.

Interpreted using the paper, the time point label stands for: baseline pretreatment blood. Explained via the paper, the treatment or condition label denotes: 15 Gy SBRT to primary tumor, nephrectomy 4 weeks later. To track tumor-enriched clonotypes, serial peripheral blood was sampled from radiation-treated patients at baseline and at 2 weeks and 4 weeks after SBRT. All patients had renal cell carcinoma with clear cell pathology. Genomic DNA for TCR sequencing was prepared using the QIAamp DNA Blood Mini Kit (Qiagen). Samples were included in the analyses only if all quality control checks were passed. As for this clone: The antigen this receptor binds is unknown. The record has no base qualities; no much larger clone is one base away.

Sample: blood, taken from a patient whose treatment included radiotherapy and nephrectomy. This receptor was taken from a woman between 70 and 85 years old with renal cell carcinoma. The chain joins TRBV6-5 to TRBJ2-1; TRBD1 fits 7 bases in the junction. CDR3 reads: CASSLRGPTYNEQFF. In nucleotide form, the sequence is TGTGCCAGCAGTTTAAGGGGGCCGACCTACAATGAGCAGTTCTTC.